Below are 26 T cell receptor beta chains sequenced from a single sample in a study of CD8 T cells in ankylosing spondylitis. Their antigens are not known. Study outcomes and limitations: Seemingly distinctive of ankylosing spondylitis blood was a TCR beta motif formed by eight highly homologous variants.

A single record per CDR3 protein comes from TCRdb applying MiXCR to the 5' RACE reads. Of approximately 540,000 distinct CDR3 sequences listed, over 9.5% were seen once; the top ten hold 6.8%. Input material: blood, either unsorted or a sorted T cell fraction (not recorded which). Every receptor here comes from a male donor with ankylosing spondylitis.

The chain links TRBV15 to TRBJ1-6, with 10 bases aligning to TRBD1. The germline CDR1 and CDR2 sequences are LNHNV and YYDKDF (reference sequence). With 2 bases clipped from V and 8 bases from J, the junction kept 3 bases outside the gene matches. The CDR3 spans 15 residues. DNA of the CDR3: TGTGCCACCAGCAGACCGGACAGGGGGGATTCACCCCTCCACTTT. Protein product: CATSRPDRGDSPLHF.

Many counts were recorded for this clonotype. The chain combines TRBV24-1 with TRBJ2-1; D is possibly TRBD2 (6 bases). V was cut by 1 base and J by 5 bases, with 14 bases left in between. CDR1 KGHDR and CDR2 SFDVKD come from the germline V gene. CDR3 length equals 16 residues. The DNA of the CDR3 is TGTGCCACCAGTGATTTCAGGCGGGAACCGGACAATGAGCAGTTCTTC. Translating gives CATSDFRREPDNEQFF.

This clonotype was counted only a few times. The V gene is TRBV4-1, the J gene TRBJ2-5; D is possibly TRBD2 (6 bases). The germline V gene encodes CDR1 MGHRA and CDR2 YSYEKL. The V and J ends lost 3 bases and 5 bases respectively, with 13 bases between them. The CDR3 runs to 14 residues. In nucleotides, the CDR3 is TGCGCCAGCAGCCACCTGACGGGGGTGGAGACCCAGTACTTC. Protein sequence: CASSHLTGVETQYF.

The chain is built from TRBV7-2 and TRBJ2-3, with 8 bases that match TRBD1. V shed 3 bases, J shed 4 bases, and the junction held 6 bases outside the gene matches. Per germline, CDR1 SGHTA and CDR2 FQGNSA. The length of the CDR3 is 15 residues. The CDR3 coding sequence is TGTGCCAGCAGCTTCCAGGGGGCGTATCCAGATACGCAGTATTTT. Translated: CASSFQGAYPDTQYF.

The chain has TRBV7-2 and TRBJ2-7, with a weak D call TRBD2 (5 bases). The CDR3 has 13 amino acids. The V end was cut by 3 bases, the J end by 5 bases, with 11 bases between. Per the germline V gene, CDR1 is SGHTA and CDR2 is FQGNSA. For the CDR3, the DNA is TGTGCCAGCAGCTTCGGCGGGCACCACGAGCAGTACTTC. Its translation is CASSFGGHHEQYF.

V usage is TRBV29-1 and J usage is TRBJ2-7; D is perhaps TRBD1 or TRBD2 (5 bases each). The CDR3 consists of 15 residues. Trimming pared 4 bases from V and 3 bases from J, leaving 19 bases between. Germline CDR1 and CDR2: SQVTM and ANQGSEA. CDR3 DNA: TGCAGCGTTGCTCGCCATCCGGGACGGAACTACGAGCAGTACTTC. As protein: CSVARHPGRNYEQYF.

The chain joins TRBV24-1 to TRBJ2-3; perhaps D is TRBD1 or TRBD2 (5 bases each). This CDR3 has 16 amino acids. Germline V CDR1 and CDR2: KGHDR, SFDVKD. Trimming stripped 5 bases from V and 3 bases from J, with 17 bases between. The CDR3 region has the DNA TGTGCCACCAGTGGGGCGACAGAGGGCGAGACAGATACGCAGTATTTT. It codes for CATSGATEGETDTQYF.

This clonotype was seen more than once but under ten times. The chain recombines TRBV14 with TRBJ2-7; D is unclear. The V gene's germline CDR1 is SGHDN and CDR2 FVKESK. Trimming took off 0 bases at V and 1 base at J, with 10 bases between the two ends. This CDR3 contains 15 residues. CDR3 DNA sequence: TGTGCCAGCAGCCAAGAAAAGAACGGATCCTACGAGCAGTACGTC. The encoded protein is CASSQEKNGSYEQYV.

V and J are TRBV6-2 or TRBV6-3 and TRBJ1-6; D unresolved. Per germline, CDR1 MNHEY and CDR2 SVGEGT. The CDR3 totals 12 residues. V lost 7 bases to trimming and J lost 10 bases, with 11 bases between them. The CDR3 loop reads CASNEADSPLHF. CDR3 nucleotide sequence: TGTGCCAGCAACGAAGCGGACTCACCCCTCCACTTT.

The gene calls are TRBV15 and TRBJ1-1; D call uncertain. This CDR3 comprises 14 residues. V was trimmed by 0 bases and J by 3 bases, leaving 8 bases between them. Germline V gene data show CDR1 as LNHNV and CDR2 as YYDKDF (reference sequence). CDR3 region: CATSREVGHTEAFF. CDR3 DNA sequence: TGTGCCACCAGCAGAGAGGTGGGCCACACTGAAGCTTTCTTT.

This clonotype was seen only a few times. The rearrangement joins TRBV6-1 to TRBJ2-5; 7 nucleotides agree with TRBD1. The length of the CDR3 is 14 residues. CDR1 and CDR2 (germline): MNHNS, SASEGT. Losses at the gene ends were 7 bases for V and 9 bases for J; bases not matched to a gene: 14. CDR3 nucleotides: TGTGCCAGCAAACCGGGGACAGCCAGGGGGTCCCAGTACTTC. Translating gives CASKPGTARGSQYF.

The V and J genes are TRBV2 and TRBJ1-4; tentatively, D is TRBD1 (6 bases). Trimming took 0 bases from V and 13 from J, leaving 15 bases between them. CDR1 is SNHLY and CDR2 is FYNNEI in the germline V gene. The CDR3 covers 14 residues. The DNA for the CDR3 is TGTGCCAGCAGTGAAGCGGGAAGGGACATCGGACTGTTTTTT. This sequence encodes CASSEAGRDIGLFF.

The chain joins TRBV7-9 to TRBJ2-7, with 9 bases matching TRBD2. V lost 8 bases, J lost 2 bases, and 10 bases stayed unmatched. The CDR3 length is 15 residues. Germline loops: CDR1 SEHNR, CDR2 FQNEAQ (reference sequence). DNA for the CDR3: TGTGCCAGCTACCAATATGGCGGGAGGGCCTACGAGCAGTACTTC. It yields the protein CASYQYGGRAYEQYF.

This clonotype came up once. The V and J genes are TRBV11-1 and TRBJ2-3; 10 nucleotides match TRBD2. The germline gives CDR1 SGHAT, CDR2 FQDESV (reference sequence). V was clipped by 5 bases and J by 4 bases; unmatched bases: 15. The CDR3 spans 18 residues. The CDR3 loop is CASSPGLAETEVPDTQYF. The CDR3 DNA reads as TGTGCCAGCAGCCCCGGACTAGCGGAGACGGAGGTCCCAGATACGCAGTATTTT.

The V call is TRBV19, the J call TRBJ1-5, with TRBD1 as a possible D gene (5 bases). The CDR3 spans 18 residues. Germline V CDR1 and CDR2: LNHDA, SQIVND (reference sequence). Trimming took off 4 bases at V and 2 bases at J, with 21 bases between the two ends. CDR3 residues: CASSNVLTGTGRNQPQHF. DNA of the CDR3: TGTGCCAGTAGTAATGTTCTTACGGGGACCGGGCGCAATCAGCCCCAGCATTTT.

The table lists this clonotype with a few counts. The chain joins TRBV5-1 to TRBJ1-6, with 9 nucleotides matching TRBD1. Per the germline V gene, CDR1 is SGHRS and CDR2 is YFSETQ. This CDR3 is built from 17 residues. The junction had 7 bases not matched to a gene; V was cut back by 2 bases and J by 4 bases. The CDR3 loop reads CASSLTTGGTYNSPLHF. The CDR3, as DNA: TGCGCCAGCAGCTTAACGACAGGGGGGACGTATAATTCACCCCTCCACTTT. The full variable domain, rest sourced from reference TRBV5-1 and TRBJ1-6, is KAGVTQTPRYLIKTRGQQVTLSCSPISGHRSVSWYQQTPGQGLQFLFEYFSETQRNKGNFPGRFSGRQFSNSRSEMNVSTLELGDSALYLCASSLTTGGTYNSPLHFGNGTRLTVT.

The chain couples TRBV12-3 or TRBV12-4 to TRBJ2-1, with D perhaps matching TRBD1 or TRBD2 (5 bases each). V was trimmed by 6 bases and J by 3 bases, leaving 9 bases between them. The CDR3 consists of 13 residues. CDR3 in amino acids: CASRERGYNEQFF. The CDR3 coding sequence is TGTGCCAGCAGGGAGAGGGGCTACAATGAGCAGTTCTTC.

A few counts support this clonotype. The chain combines TRBV7-8 with TRBJ2-5; 10 bases line up with TRBD2. The CDR3 is 15 amino acids. The germline CDR1 and CDR2 sequences are SGHVS and FQNEAQ. V trimming: 5 bases; J trimming: 5 bases; junction bases outside the gene matches: 8. CDR3 sequence (DNA): TGTGCCAGCAGCCAGAGCGGGAGGGCCGGGGAGACCCAGTACTTC. Translating it yields CASSQSGRAGETQYF.

A few counts support this clonotype. This sequence joins TRBV5-1 and TRBJ2-2; the D call may be TRBD1 or TRBD2 (5 bases each). Germline CDR1 SGHRS, CDR2 YFSETQ. Trimming removed 4 bases from V and 0 bases from J, with 16 bases in between. The CDR3 loop spans 17 amino acids. CDR3 protein: CASSPTVGDPNTGELFF. CDR3 DNA: TGCGCCAGCAGCCCAACGGTAGGGGACCCGAACACCGGGGAGCTGTTTTTT.

This clonotype was picked up a small number of times. This chain links TRBV7-8 with TRBJ2-1, with 7 bases that match TRBD2. The V and J ends lost 11 bases and 8 bases, in that order; junction bases with no gene match: 12. CDR1 and CDR2 from the germline V gene are SGHVS and FQNEAQ. This CDR3 is built from 13 residues. In nucleotides, the CDR3 is TGTGCCGTCGAGCGGGACTCGGTCTATGAGCAGTTCTTC. It is translated as CAVERDSVYEQFF.

In this sample, this clonotype turned up a few times. The rearrangement uses TRBV18 and TRBJ2-7, with 7 bases that match TRBD1. Germline trimming cut 6 bases from V and 5 bases from J; bases unmatched to any gene: 7. There are 13 residues in the CDR3. Germline V CDR1 and CDR2: KGHSH, LQKENI. CDR3 loop: CASSPGTEDEQYF. The DNA for the CDR3 is TGTGCCAGCTCCCCCGGGACAGAGGACGAGCAGTACTTC.

This clonotype was observed many times. V is TRBV11-2 and J is TRBJ2-5; TRBD1 is a possible D gene (5 bases). The CDR3 runs to 13 residues. V lost 3 bases and J 4 bases, leaving 9 bases between the germline ends. The germline gives CDR1 SGHAT, CDR2 FQNNGV. The CDR3 reads CASSFGARETQYF. CDR3 bases: TGTGCCAGCAGCTTTGGGGCCAGAGAGACCCAGTACTTC.

This clonotype appeared a few times. The chain links TRBV7-9 to TRBJ1-6; D is perhaps TRBD1 (6 bases). Per the germline V gene, CDR1 is SEHNR and CDR2 is FQNEAQ (reference sequence). The V and J ends lost 11 bases and 0 bases respectively, with 8 bases between them. This CDR3 contains 13 residues. The CDR3 here is CAGQSSYNSPLHF. The CDR3 DNA reads TGTGCCGGACAGAGCTCCTATAATTCACCCCTCCACTTT.

This clonotype was seen a few times. The genes are TRBV5-1 and TRBJ2-1, with 10 bases that match TRBD2. V lost 3 bases, J lost 5 bases, and 2 bases stayed unmatched. This CDR3 comprises 14 residues. Germline V CDR1 and CDR2: SGHRS, YFSETQ. DNA for the CDR3: TGCGCCAGCAGCTCCGGGACTAGCGACAATGAGCAGTTCTTC. This codes for CASSSGTSDNEQFF.

The table lists this clonotype with a few counts. The V gene is TRBV7-9, the J gene TRBJ2-7; TRBD1 is a possible D gene (6 bases). Per germline, CDR1 SEHNR and CDR2 FQNEAQ (reference sequence). This CDR3 has 14 residues. V was pared by 1 base and J by 5 bases, with 12 bases between. The chain's CDR3 is CASSLEQGFDEQYF. As DNA, the CDR3 is TGTGCCAGCAGCTTAGAACAGGGTTTCGACGAGCAGTACTTC.

The chain is built from TRBV5-1 and TRBJ2-2, with 9 bases aligning to TRBD2. The germline V gene encodes CDR1 SGHRS and CDR2 YFSETQ. The J segment lost 3 bases and the V segment lost 0 bases, leaving 9 bases of the junction unmatched. CDR3 length: 18 amino acids. CDR3 nucleotides: TGCGCCAGCAGCTTGGCCCCGTTAGTAGCGGGAGACACCGGGGAGCTGTTTTTT. It encodes CASSLAPLVAGDTGELFF.